A single sample is the source of the 13 T cell receptor beta chains below, sequenced in a study of blood T cell repertoires in COVID-19. Profiled with immunoSEQ multiplex PCR; TCRdb holds only in-frame clones, not every one. The profile shows more than 300,000 clones, roughly 86% of them singletons. Sample: peripheral blood. These receptor sequences come from a woman aged 25 to 39 with COVID-19, enrolled during active disease.

This chain joins TRBV19 and TRBJ1-5; tentative D call: TRBD1 (6 bases). Germline V gives CDR1 LNHDA, CDR2 SQIVND (reference sequence). The V end was cut by 10 bases, the J end by 5 bases, with 12 bases between. This CDR3 region has 12 residues. This CDR3 reads CATQDSHQPQHF. The CDR3 DNA sequence: TGTGCCACCCAGGACAGTCATCAGCCCCAGCATTTT.

J is TRBJ2-1 and V is TRBV4-2, with 8 positions matching TRBD2. The CDR3 sequence is 17 residues long. Germline loops: CDR1 LGHNA, CDR2 YNFKEQ. J was trimmed by 8 bases and V by 3 bases; bases with no gene match: 15. CDR3 sequence: CASSQSSGLAPSDEQFF. CDR3 bases: TGTGCCAGCAGCCAGAGTTCTGGACTAGCCCCATCCGATGAGCAGTTCTTC.

The chain uses TRBV29-1 and TRBJ2-3, with 15 bases that match TRBD2. There are 17 residues in the CDR3. With 6 bases clipped from V and 5 bases from J, the junction kept 12 bases outside the gene matches. Germline CDR1 SQVTM, CDR2 ANQGSEA. The CDR3 sequence is CSVVPGLAGGPKDTQYF. The DNA of the CDR3 is TGCAGCGTCGTGCCTGGACTAGCGGGAGGGCCGAAAGATACGCAGTATTTT.

V usage is TRBV5-1 and J usage is TRBJ2-1; a possible D gene is TRBD1 (6 bases). The length of the CDR3 is 14 residues. Trimming took 4 bases from V and 9 from J, leaving 17 bases between them. Germline CDR1 is SGHRS and CDR2 is YFSETQ. The CDR3 protein is CASSQNRPGVEQFF. The CDR3 DNA is TGCGCCAGCAGCCAGAACCGCCCAGGGGTTGAGCAGTTCTTC.

J is TRBJ2-5 and V is TRBV9; D is unclear. Trimming removed 3 bases from V and 2 bases from J, with 8 bases in between. Per the germline V gene, CDR1 is SGDLS and CDR2 is YYNGEE. The CDR3 has 13 residues. CDR3 coding DNA: TGTGCCAGCAGCGGGCAGAATCAAGAGACCCAGTACTTC. It codes for CASSGQNQETQYF.

Comments on this clone: The germline gene is not matched at one end of the junction; a read error may be the cause. The V gene is TRBV5-1, the J gene TRBJ2-1; 9 nucleotides align to TRBD2. Germline V CDR1 and CDR2: SGHRS, YFSETQ. This CDR3 is built from 13 residues. As DNA, the CDR3 is TGCGCCAGCAGCTTGGAGGGTAGCGGGAGTCGAGTCTTC. This gives the protein CASSLEGSGSRVF.

This clone has a handful of counts. The chain recombines TRBV24-1 with TRBJ1-5; 7 positions match TRBD1. The junction had 6 bases not matched to a gene; V was cut back by 7 bases and J by 4 bases. Looked up from germline, CDR1 is KGHDR and CDR2 is SFDVKD. The length of the CDR3 is 14 residues. The CDR3 DNA reads as TGTGCCACCAGCCTACAGGGGTCGAATCAGCCCCAGCATTTT. This encodes CATSLQGSNQPQHF.

The chain combines TRBV5-8 with TRBJ2-4; 11 bases align to TRBD1. The CDR3 runs 19 residues. Germline CDR1 SGHTS, CDR2 YDEGEE. J gave up 0 bases and V 4 bases, and 12 bases lay outside the gene matches. The CDR3: CASSPGTGGNFLAKNIQYF. The CDR3 nucleotides read TGTGCCAGCAGCCCAGGGACAGGGGGAAACTTCCTAGCCAAAAACATTCAGTACTTC.

This clone was counted a single time. The V call is TRBV7-2, the J call TRBJ2-7; 7 bases are shared with TRBD1. Germline V gives CDR1 SGHTA, CDR2 FQGNSA. Unmatched junction bases numbered 4, after V lost 5 bases and J lost 6 bases. This CDR3 spans 12 amino acids. The CDR3 reads CASSRDRREQYF. Here the CDR3 DNA reads TGTGCCAGCAGCCGGGACAGACGCGAGCAGTACTTC.

The genes are TRBV11-2 and TRBJ1-1; 8 nucleotides align to TRBD1. CDR3 length: 12 residues. The ends lost 7 bases at V and 10 bases at J; junction bases unmatched: 8. Germline-derived CDR1 and CDR2 are SGHAT and FQNNGV. The CDR3 protein is CASTTPDRVAFF. CDR3 nucleotide sequence: TGTGCCAGCACAACCCCGGACAGGGTAGCTTTCTTT.

This chain joins TRBV7-2 and TRBJ1-4; D is unresolved. Germline V gene data show CDR1 as SGHTA and CDR2 as FQGNSA. V lost 1 base and J 11 bases, leaving 11 bases between the germline ends. The CDR3 consists of 13 residues. DNA of the CDR3: TGTGCCAGCAGCTTAGACTCCGGGGTGAAACTGTTTTTT. This codes for CASSLDSGVKLFF.

This chain joins TRBV7-2 and TRBJ1-3; D unresolved. Germline assignment: CDR1 SGHTA and CDR2 FQGNSA. V shed 1 base and J shed 16 bases, with 14 bases lying between them. The CDR3 covers 12 residues. The CDR3: CASSLGTRKWYF. The CDR3 region has the DNA TGTGCCAGCAGCTTAGGTACGAGGAAGTGGTATTTT.

The V and J genes are TRBV19 and TRBJ1-2; D perhaps matches TRBD1 (6 bases). Between the trimmed V and J ends, which lost 10 bases and 8 bases, there was a span of 11 bases. The CDR3 has 10 amino acids. Germline V gives CDR1 LNHDA, CDR2 SQIVND (reference sequence). This chain's CDR3 is CAISGGGYTF. DNA for the CDR3: TGTGCCATCTCGGGGGGCGGCTACACCTTC.